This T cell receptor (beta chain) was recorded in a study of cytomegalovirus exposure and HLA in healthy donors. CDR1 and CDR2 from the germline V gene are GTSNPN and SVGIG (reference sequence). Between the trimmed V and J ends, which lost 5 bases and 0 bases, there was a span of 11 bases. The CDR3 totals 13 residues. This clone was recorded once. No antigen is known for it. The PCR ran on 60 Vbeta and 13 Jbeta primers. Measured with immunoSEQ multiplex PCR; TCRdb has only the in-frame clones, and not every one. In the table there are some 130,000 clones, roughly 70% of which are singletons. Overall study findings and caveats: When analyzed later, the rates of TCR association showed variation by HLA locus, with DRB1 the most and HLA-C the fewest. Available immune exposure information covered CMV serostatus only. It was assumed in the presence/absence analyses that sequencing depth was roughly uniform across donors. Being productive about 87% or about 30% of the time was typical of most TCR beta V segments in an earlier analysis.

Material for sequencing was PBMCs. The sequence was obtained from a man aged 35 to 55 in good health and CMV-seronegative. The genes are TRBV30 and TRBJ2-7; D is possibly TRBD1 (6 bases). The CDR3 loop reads CAWGTTISYEQYF. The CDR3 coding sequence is TGTGCCTGGGGGACAACGATCTCCTACGAGCAGTACTTC.